The entry below describes one TCR beta chain. The target antigen is unknown. The sample belongs to a study of cytomegalovirus exposure and HLA in healthy donors. On the study more broadly: One earlier analysis, a look at 180 million or so T cells, found some 120 million unique TCR beta sequences. Study results and limitations: Associated with HLA alleles at 0.05 false discovery rate in a later analysis were over 15,000 TCR beta sequences. In an earlier analysis, most TCR beta V segments were productive about 87% or about 30% of the time.

PCR involved 60 Vbeta and 13 Jbeta primers. TCRdb keeps only in-frame clones here, not all; method: immunoSEQ multiplex PCR. This sample has 220,000 or so clones, with 75% found just once. Germline values: CDR1 GTSNPN, CDR2 SVGIG (reference sequence). The CDR3 covers 14 residues. The V and J ends lost 3 bases and 6 bases respectively, with 16 bases between them. The V call is TRBV30, the J call TRBJ2-3; D not resolved. The TCR comes from a woman younger than 45 in good health and CMV-seronegative. Material: PBMCs. The CDR3: CAWSRLMLPDTQYF. The CDR3 coding sequence is TGTGCCTGGAGCCGACTGATGCTCCCCGATACGCAGTATTTT.